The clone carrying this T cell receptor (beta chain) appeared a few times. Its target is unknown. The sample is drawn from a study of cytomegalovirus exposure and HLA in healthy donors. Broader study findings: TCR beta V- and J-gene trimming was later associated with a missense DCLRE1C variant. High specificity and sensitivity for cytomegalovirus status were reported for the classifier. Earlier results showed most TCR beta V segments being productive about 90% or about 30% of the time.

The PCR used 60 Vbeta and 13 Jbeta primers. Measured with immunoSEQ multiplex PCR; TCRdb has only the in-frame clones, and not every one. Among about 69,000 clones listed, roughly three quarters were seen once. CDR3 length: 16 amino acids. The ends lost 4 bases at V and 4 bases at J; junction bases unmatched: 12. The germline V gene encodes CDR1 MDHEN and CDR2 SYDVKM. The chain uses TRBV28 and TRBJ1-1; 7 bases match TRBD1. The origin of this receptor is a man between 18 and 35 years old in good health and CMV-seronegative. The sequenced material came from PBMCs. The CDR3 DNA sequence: TGTGCCAGCAGTTCAATTACAGCCAACAGGGGCACTGAAGCTTTCTTT. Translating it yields CASSSITANRGTEAFF.